This record looks at one TCR beta chain sequence and its context. The data were taken from a study of blood T cell repertoires in COVID-19. Looking at the study overall: Sample material is recorded as cDNA or gDNA derived from T cells, B-cell-depleted T cells, or PBMCs.

The CDR3 runs to 13 residues. V dropped 4 bases and J dropped 4 bases, with 8 bases sitting between them. Germline V gene lookup returns CDR1 LNHDA and CDR2 SQIVND (reference sequence). Sequencing was performed with immunoSEQ multiplex PCR; in TCRdb, only in-frame clones are kept and a portion is missing. There are tens of thousands of clones in the sample; approximately 67% occur only once, and roughly 17% lies in the top ten. The chain has TRBV19 and TRBJ1-5, with unresolved D. The receptor comes from a human donor in a cohort sampled during active COVID-19. The sequencing sample was made of peripheral blood. The chain's CDR3 is CASSTLQNQPQHF. The CDR3 nucleotides read TGTGCCAGTAGTACCCTACAGAATCAGCCCCAGCATTTT.